The sequence of this T cell receptor beta chain was determined in a study of vaccination effects on CD4 cells after COVID-19 (dated by TCRdb to between 2020 and 2023). Study-level background: Each participant got two doses of an mRNA SARS-CoV-2 vaccine, either BNT162b2 or mRNA-1273. The full study included approximately nine COVID-19 convalescent patients and several SARS-CoV-2-naive healthy vaccine recipients. Pre-vaccine samples were collected from two convalescent patients 16 days and one week before the first dose, corresponding to 142 and 148 days after COVID-19 diagnosis. SARS-CoV-2 spike-specific CD4+ TCR repertoires were compared before and after mRNA vaccination in COVID-19 convalescent patients and in infection-naive vaccine recipients. Cultures from other donors in the study were sequenced using the Oncomine TCR Beta short-read assay on an Illumina iSeq 100.

This clone was recorded a few times. Its target antigen remains unknown. No clone much larger than this one lies a single base away; base qualities are absent. Overall study results and their limits: In convalescent patients, the post-vaccine spike-reactive repertoire was composed mainly of new vaccine-induced clones that were largely distinct from infection-induced clones. Clones induced by infection and clones induced by vaccination both contracted markedly at late timepoints after vaccination, which fits with T cell responses waning over time. The study was limited by a small number of convalescent patients, and early post-infection timepoints were lacking.

The library was made by the immunoSEQ multiplex PCR assay. DNA from the cultured and isolated CD4+ T cells underwent TCR beta CDR3 sequencing. In the original analysis: Non-productive TCR sequences were removed and reads were trimmed to the CDR3 region, keeping CDR3s of at least 7 amino acids. Antigen-specific clonotypes were identified with the MANAFEST web app by comparing expansion in peptide wells against reference cultures. To count as positive, a clone had to show expansion at FDR<0.05 compared with the reference and with all other wells, an odds ratio above 5, and a frequency above 0.1% in two replicate wells. Clonotypes significantly expanded in SARS-CoV-2 spike wells and in at least one common cold coronavirus spike condition were defined as cross-reactive. CDR3 similarity was assessed by Levenshtein distance with the stringdist R package, and unrooted trees were built with ape in R 3.6.1. Held by TCRdb, this immuneACCESS table contains in-frame sequences only and omits some clones. Under half of the omission traces to an unresolved V gene where checked; the cause of the rest is unknown. The DNA was the basis for D and trimming; V, J and clone size are from that table. This sample lists under 65,000 clones; more than 75% were detected once. The ten top clones hold about 5.4% of the sample.

The ViraFEST assay stimulated PBMC with viral peptide pools and then used TCR sequencing to identify antigen-specific CD4+ T cell clonotypes by expansion. After about 9 days of culture, CD4+ T cells were isolated with the EasySep CD4+ T cell isolation kit. Convalescent patients had PCR-confirmed SARS-CoV-2 infection between March and December 2020, before Alpha, Beta and Delta variants emerged in the United States. Some 2.2 million PBMC per well were cultured in IMDM with about 4.5% human AB serum, 7.5 to 10 IU/ml IL-2 and gentamicin, plus 10 ug/ml peptides. A peptide pool from HIV-1 Nef was used as the negative control culture condition. Half of the culture medium was replaced with fresh IL-2-containing medium on days 3 and 7. Unless noted otherwise, every peptide stimulation condition was cultured in triplicate wells. Using Ficoll-Paque Plus gradient centrifugation, PBMC were separated from whole blood and then either used fresh or cryopreserved at -140C. The QIAamp micro DNA kit was used to extract genomic DNA from the cultured CD4+ T cells.

The specimen was CD4+ T cells from PBMCs cultured with HIV peptides, collected before COVID-19 vaccination. This sample's cell subset or site label indicates: HIV-1 Nef peptide pool negative control/reference culture. The clonotype comes from a human donor who had a prior SARS-CoV-2 infection.

The DNA sequence follows: TGTGCCTGGAGGCCCCCCGGGACTGGAAACACCATATATTTT. Its amino acids are CAWRPPGTGNTIYF. The chain is made from TRBV30 and TRBJ1-3; the D gene cannot be resolved reliably. The germline V gene (reference sequence) supplies CDR1 GTSNPN and CDR2 SVGIG. Inclusive of the bounding cysteine and phenylalanine, the CDR3 is 14 residues long. The sequence is cut down to CDR3 DNA, 42 bases in frame from base 1. V loses 3 bases, J loses 2 bases, and the germline ends lie 11 bases apart.